The 13 T cell receptor beta chains below come from one sample, sequenced in a study of cytomegalovirus exposure and HLA in healthy donors. The PCR ran on 60 Vbeta and 13 Jbeta primers. Measured with immunoSEQ multiplex PCR; TCRdb has only the in-frame clones, and not every one. The sample yields approximately 150,000 clones, 70% to 85% seen once. What was sequenced was PBMCs. The receptor source for this set is a woman in her sixties in good health and CMV-seropositive.

V gene TRBV7-2 combines with J gene TRBJ1-1, with TRBD1 matching over 7 bases. This CDR3 region has 15 residues. The germline V gene encodes CDR1 SGHTA and CDR2 FQGNSA. The J segment lost 1 base and the V segment lost 5 bases, leaving 7 bases of the junction unmatched. The CDR3 DNA is TGTGCCAGCAGCGTCGAGGGGGCCCGGAACACTGAAGCTTTCTTT. Translating gives CASSVEGARNTEAFF.

The chain recombines TRBV28 with TRBJ2-7; 14 nucleotides agree with TRBD2. The CDR3 length is 15 residues. Germline V gene lookup returns CDR1 MDHEN and CDR2 SYDVKM. Trimming at V came to 3 bases and at J to 3 bases, leaving 1 base not matched to a gene. This CDR3 reads CASSLGLAGDYEQYF. As DNA, the CDR3 is TGTGCCAGCAGTTTGGGACTAGCGGGAGACTACGAGCAGTACTTC.

J is TRBJ2-1 and V is TRBV10-3, with 10 nucleotides matching TRBD1. The CDR3 is made up of 14 amino acids. CDR1 is ENHRY, CDR2 SYGVKD, per germline. Unmatched junction bases numbered 7, after V lost 10 bases and J lost 4 bases. This CDR3 reads CATLVGQGYNEQFF. In nucleotides, the CDR3 is TGTGCCACCCTGGTGGGACAGGGGTACAATGAGCAGTTCTTC.

J is TRBJ1-5 and V is TRBV27; 7 bases match TRBD1. The CDR3 consists of 15 residues. V shed 6 bases and J 3 bases; nucleotides not matched to a gene: 8. Germline V gives CDR1 MNHEY, CDR2 SMNVEV (reference sequence). CDR3 loop: CASRARGAYNQPQHF. The CDR3 DNA reads TGTGCCAGCAGGGCCAGGGGGGCCTACAATCAGCCCCAGCATTTT.

This clone appeared a few times. The V gene is TRBV11-3, the J gene TRBJ2-2, with TRBD2 as a possible D gene (5 bases). This CDR3 region has 14 residues. Trimming left V 5 bases short and J 6 bases short, with 13 bases between. Germline V CDR1 and CDR2: SGHNT, YENEEA. CDR3 DNA: TGTGCCAGCAGCAGCGAGGGATGGGCCGGGGAGCTGTTTTTT. Translated, it gives CASSSEGWAGELFF. Complete variable domain (other parts from reference TRBV11-3 and TRBJ2-2): EAGVVQSPRYKIIEKKQPVAFWCNPISGHNTLYWYLQNLGQGPELLIRYENEEAVDDSQLPKDRFSAERLKGVDSTLKIQPAELGDSAVYLCASSSEGWAGELFFGEGSRLTVL.

The chain has TRBV2 and TRBJ2-7; a weak D match, TRBD2 (5 bases). V lost 6 bases and J lost 6, with 21 bases in between. The CDR3 contains 15 residues. From germline, CDR1 is SNHLY and CDR2 FYNNEI. The CDR3: CASSEFTLLAVEQYF. In DNA, the CDR3 is TGTGCCAGCAGCGAATTCACCCTCCTAGCTGTCGAGCAGTACTTC.

The rearrangement joins TRBV2 to TRBJ1-2; D gene unclear. Germline lookup yields CDR1 SNHLY and CDR2 FYNNEI. The CDR3 sequence is 13 residues long. Between the trimmed V and J ends, which lost 2 bases and 5 bases, there was a span of 9 bases. The CDR3 loop is CASSEYLQYGYTF. Here the CDR3 DNA reads TGTGCCAGCAGTGAATATCTCCAGTATGGCTACACCTTC.

This clone was picked up one time. The rearrangement uses TRBV5-1 and TRBJ2-3; TRBD2 might be the D (5 bases). Trimming left V 2 bases short and J 1 base short, with 5 bases between. Germline V CDR1 and CDR2: SGHRS, YFSETQ. The CDR3 is 13 amino acids. The CDR3, as DNA: TGCGCCAGCAGCTTCGGGGGCACAGATACGCAGTATTTT. This sequence encodes CASSFGGTDTQYF.

The rearrangement links TRBV18 to TRBJ2-6; 9 bases fit TRBD2. CDR3 size: 19 residues. Germline loops: CDR1 KGHSH, CDR2 LQKENI. J lost 2 bases, V lost 3 bases, and 11 bases had no gene match. Here the CDR3 reads CASSPTMISGSTGANVLTF. CDR3 DNA sequence: TGTGCCAGCTCACCTACTATGATTAGCGGGAGTACTGGGGCCAACGTCCTGACTTTC. The full variable domain, in which reference TRBV18 and TRBJ2-6 provide the parts outside the CDR3, is NAGVMQNPRHLVRRRGQEARLRCSPMKGHSHVYWYRQLPEEGLKFMVYLQKENIIDESGMPKERFSAEFPKEGPSILRIQQVVRGDSAAYFCASSPTMISGSTGANVLTFGAGSRLTVL.

The chain recombines TRBV5-4 with TRBJ2-1; TRBD2 agrees at 9 bases. Germline loops: CDR1 SGHNT, CDR2 YYREEE (reference sequence). CDR3 size: 14 residues. The V gene end was trimmed by 0 bases and the J gene end by 6 bases; junction bases not matched to a gene: 1. This CDR3 reads CASSLGLAANEQFF. Here the CDR3 DNA reads TGTGCCAGCAGCTTGGGACTAGCGGCCAATGAGCAGTTCTTC. Full variable domain (remainder filled in from reference TRBV5-4 and TRBJ2-1): ETGVTQSPTHLIKTRGQQVTLRCSSQSGHNTVSWYQQALGQGPQFIFQYYREEENGRGNFPPRFSGLQFPNYSSELNVNALELDDSALYLCASSLGLAANEQFFGPGTRLTVL.

The V call is TRBV28, the J call TRBJ2-3; D is ambiguous. Deletions cut 6 bases from V and 2 bases from J, with 12 bases between. CDR1 and CDR2 (germline): MDHEN, SYDVKM. This CDR3 region has 14 residues. CDR3 nucleotides: TGTGCCAGCAGACCAGGATCTCCCACAGATACGCAGTATTTT. Translating it yields CASRPGSPTDTQYF. Based on the CDR3 plus reference TRBV28 and TRBJ2-3, the full variable domain is DVKVTQSSRYLVKRTGEKVFLECVQDMDHENMFWYRQDPGLGLRLIYFSYDVKMKEKGDIPEGYSVSREKKERFSLILESASTNQTSMYLCASRPGSPTDTQYFGPGTRLTVL.

The V gene is TRBV19, the J gene TRBJ2-2, with 11 bases fitting TRBD1. J lost 4 bases, V lost 6 bases, and 4 bases had no gene match. Germline CDR1 LNHDA, CDR2 SQIVND (reference sequence). The CDR3 is 15 amino acids. The CDR3 coding sequence is TGTGCCAGTAGGATGGACAGGGGGCGCACCGGGGAGCTGTTTTTT. Translating it yields CASRMDRGRTGELFF.

The chain employs TRBV11-2 and TRBJ2-7, with 11 positions matching TRBD1. The V gene end was trimmed by 6 bases and the J gene end by 3 bases; junction bases not matched to a gene: 10. This CDR3 has 16 residues. CDR1 is SGHAT and CDR2 is FQNNGV in the germline V gene. The CDR3 spells CASSTSPGTGGYEQYF. The CDR3 nucleotides are TGTGCCAGCAGTACCAGTCCCGGGACAGGGGGCTACGAGCAGTACTTC.